This T cell receptor beta chain was found in a study of cytomegalovirus exposure and HLA in healthy donors. Comment on this clone: The antigen is undetermined.

The V gene's germline CDR1 is MNHNY and CDR2 SVGAGI (reference sequence). Trimming removed 7 bases from V and 4 bases from J, with 13 bases in between. This CDR3 comprises 13 residues. The PCR ran on 60 Vbeta and 13 Jbeta primers. Assay used: immunoSEQ multiplex PCR; TCRdb lists only in-frame clones, some missing. Seen here are 210,000 or so clones, 85% to 90% observed once, and the top ten hold approximately 1%. Study results and caveats: A later analysis associated 15,000 to 20,000 TCR beta sequences with HLA alleles at a 0.05 false discovery rate.

The clonotype originates from a woman aged 18 to 35 in good health and CMV-seronegative. The rearrangement uses TRBV6-6 and TRBJ2-5; perhaps TRBD1 as D (6 bases). The sample was PBMCs. CDR3 sequence reads: CASKKQGLETQYF. The CDR3 DNA follows: TGTGCCAGCAAAAAACAGGGCCTAGAGACCCAGTACTTC.